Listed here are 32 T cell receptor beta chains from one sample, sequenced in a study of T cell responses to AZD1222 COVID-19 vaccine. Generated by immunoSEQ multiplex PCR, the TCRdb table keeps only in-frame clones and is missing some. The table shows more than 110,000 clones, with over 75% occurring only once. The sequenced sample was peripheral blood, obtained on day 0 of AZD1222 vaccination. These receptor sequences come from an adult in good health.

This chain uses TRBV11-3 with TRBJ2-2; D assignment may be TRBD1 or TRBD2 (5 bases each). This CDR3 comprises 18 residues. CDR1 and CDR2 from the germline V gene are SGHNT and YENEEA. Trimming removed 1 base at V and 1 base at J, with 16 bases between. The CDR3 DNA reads TGTGCCAGCAGCTTAGGGTCGTTGGGGGATAAGAACACCGGGGAGCTGTTTTTT. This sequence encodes CASSLGSLGDKNTGELFF.

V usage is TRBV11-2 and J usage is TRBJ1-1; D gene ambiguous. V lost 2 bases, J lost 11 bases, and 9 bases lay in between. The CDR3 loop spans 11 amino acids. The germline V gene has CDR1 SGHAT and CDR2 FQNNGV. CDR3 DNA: TGTGCCAGCAGCTTATGGTATCAGGCTTTCTTT. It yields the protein CASSLWYQAFF.

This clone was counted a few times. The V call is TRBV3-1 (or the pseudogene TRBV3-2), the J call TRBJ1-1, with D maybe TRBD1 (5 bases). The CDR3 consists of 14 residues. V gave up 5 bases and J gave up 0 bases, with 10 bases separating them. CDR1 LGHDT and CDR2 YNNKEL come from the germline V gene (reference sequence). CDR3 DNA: TGTGCCAGCAGCAACGGACACATGAACACTGAAGCTTTCTTT. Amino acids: CASSNGHMNTEAFF.

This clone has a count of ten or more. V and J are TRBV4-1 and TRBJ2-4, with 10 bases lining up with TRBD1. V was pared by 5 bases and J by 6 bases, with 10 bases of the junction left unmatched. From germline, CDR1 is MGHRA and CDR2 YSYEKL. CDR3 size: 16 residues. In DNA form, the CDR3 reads TGCGCCAGCAGCGTCCGGGACAGGGGAGAAGGAAACATTCAGTACTTC. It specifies CASSVRDRGEGNIQYF.

CDR3 amino acids: CASSKDSEEAFF. The CDR3 nucleotides read TGTGCCAGCTCAAAGGACAGCGAAGAAGCTTTCTTT. The chain joins TRBV18 to TRBJ1-1; D is perhaps TRBD1 (6 bases). V was cut by 5 bases and J by 8 bases, with 12 bases left in between. Germline V gene sequence: CDR1 KGHSH, CDR2 LQKENI. The length of the CDR3 is 12 residues.

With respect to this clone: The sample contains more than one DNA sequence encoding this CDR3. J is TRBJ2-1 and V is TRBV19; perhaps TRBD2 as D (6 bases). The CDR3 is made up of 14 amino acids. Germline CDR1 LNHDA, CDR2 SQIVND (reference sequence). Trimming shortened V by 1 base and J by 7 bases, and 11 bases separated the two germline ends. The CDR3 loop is CASSIVNRGNEQFF. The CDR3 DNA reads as TGTGCCAGTAGTATAGTCAATCGGGGGAATGAGCAGTTCTTC.

CDR3 nucleotides: TGTGCCAGCAGCCCTGCTAACCTCCGACAGGGGGGTACTGAAGCTTTCTTT. This gives the protein CASSPANLRQGGTEAFF. The rearrangement links TRBV11-2 to TRBJ1-1, with TRBD1 identical over 9 bases. This CDR3 comprises 17 residues. The germline V gene encodes CDR1 SGHAT and CDR2 FQNNGV. The junction had 15 bases not matched to a gene; V was cut back by 5 bases and J by 5 bases. Using reference TRBV11-2 and TRBJ1-1 for the parts outside the CDR3, the full variable domain is EAGVAQSPRYKIIEKRQSVAFWCNPISGHATLYWYQQILGQGPKLLIQFQNNGVVDDSQLPKDRFSAERLKGVDSTLKIQPAKLEDSAVYLCASSPANLRQGGTEAFFGQGTRLTVV.

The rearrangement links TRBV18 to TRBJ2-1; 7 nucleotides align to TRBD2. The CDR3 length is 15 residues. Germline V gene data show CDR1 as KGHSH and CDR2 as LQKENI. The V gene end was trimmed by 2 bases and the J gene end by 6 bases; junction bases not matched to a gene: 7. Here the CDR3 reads CASSPGRLASNEQFF. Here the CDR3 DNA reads TGTGCCAGCTCACCAGGTCGACTAGCAAGCAATGAGCAGTTCTTC.

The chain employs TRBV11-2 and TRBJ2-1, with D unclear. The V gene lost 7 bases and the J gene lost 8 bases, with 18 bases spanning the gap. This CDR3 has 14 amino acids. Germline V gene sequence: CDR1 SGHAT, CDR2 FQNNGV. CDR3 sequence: CASTDPSTGYEQFF. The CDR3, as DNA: TGTGCCAGCACCGACCCGAGCACGGGTTATGAGCAGTTCTTC.

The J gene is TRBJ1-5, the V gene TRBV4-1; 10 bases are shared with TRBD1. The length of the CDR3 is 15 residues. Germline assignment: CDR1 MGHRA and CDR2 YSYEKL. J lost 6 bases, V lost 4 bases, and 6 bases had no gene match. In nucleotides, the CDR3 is TGCGCCAGCAGCCGAGAGGGGACAGGGGTTCAGCCCCAGCATTTT. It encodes CASSREGTGVQPQHF.

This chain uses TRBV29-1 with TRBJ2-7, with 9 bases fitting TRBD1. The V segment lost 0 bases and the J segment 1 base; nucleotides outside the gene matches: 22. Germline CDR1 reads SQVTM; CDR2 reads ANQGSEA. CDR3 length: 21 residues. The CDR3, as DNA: TGCAGCGTTGAAGATAGAGGGACAGGGCTCACCCCCTCTCTTTCTTCCTACGAGCAGTACTTC. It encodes CSVEDRGTGLTPSLSSYEQYF.

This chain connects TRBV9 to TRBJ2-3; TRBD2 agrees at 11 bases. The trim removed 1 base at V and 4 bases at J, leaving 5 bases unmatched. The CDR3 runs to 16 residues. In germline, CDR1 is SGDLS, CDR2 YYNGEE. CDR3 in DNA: TGTGCCAGCAGCGTACTAGCGGGGGGAACGGCAGATACGCAGTATTTT. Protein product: CASSVLAGGTADTQYF. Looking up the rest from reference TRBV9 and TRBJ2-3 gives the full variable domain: DSGVTQTPKHLITATGQRVTLRCSPRSGDLSVYWYQQSLDQGLQFLIQYYNGEERAKGNILERFSAQQFPDLHSELNLSSLELGDSALYFCASSVLAGGTADTQYFGPGTRLTVL.

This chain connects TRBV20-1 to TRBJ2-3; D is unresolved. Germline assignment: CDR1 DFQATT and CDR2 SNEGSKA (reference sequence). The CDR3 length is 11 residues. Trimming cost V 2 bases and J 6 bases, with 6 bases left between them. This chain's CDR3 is CSARRYDTQYF. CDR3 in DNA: TGCAGTGCTAGACGCTACGATACGCAGTATTTT.

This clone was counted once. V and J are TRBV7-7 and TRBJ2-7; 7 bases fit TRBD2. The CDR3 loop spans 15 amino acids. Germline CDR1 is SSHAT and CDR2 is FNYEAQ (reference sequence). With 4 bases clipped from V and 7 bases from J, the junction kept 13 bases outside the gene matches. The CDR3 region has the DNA TGTGCCAGCAGCTCGAGCGGGGAGCTGGGGGGAGAGCAGTACTTC. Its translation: CASSSSGELGGEQYF.

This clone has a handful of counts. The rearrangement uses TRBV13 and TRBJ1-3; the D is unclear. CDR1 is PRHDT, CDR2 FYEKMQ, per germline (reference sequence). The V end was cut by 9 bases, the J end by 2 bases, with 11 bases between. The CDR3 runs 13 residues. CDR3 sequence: CASAGEAGNTIYF. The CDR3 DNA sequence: TGTGCCAGTGCAGGAGAGGCTGGAAACACCATATATTTT.

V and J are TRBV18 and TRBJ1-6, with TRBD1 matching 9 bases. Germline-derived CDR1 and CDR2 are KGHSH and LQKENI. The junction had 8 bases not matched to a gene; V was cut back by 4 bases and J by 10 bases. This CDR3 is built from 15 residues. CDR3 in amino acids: CASSLMDRGDSPLHF. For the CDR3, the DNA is TGTGCCAGCTCACTAATGGACAGGGGAGACTCACCCCTCCACTTT.

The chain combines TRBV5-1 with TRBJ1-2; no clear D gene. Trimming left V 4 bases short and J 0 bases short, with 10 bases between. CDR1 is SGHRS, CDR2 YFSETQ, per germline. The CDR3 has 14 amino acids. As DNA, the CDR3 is TGCGCCAGCAGCCTCCTGTGGGCTAACTATGGCTACACCTTC. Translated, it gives CASSLLWANYGYTF. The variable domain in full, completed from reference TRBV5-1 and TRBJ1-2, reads KAGVTQTPRYLIKTRGQQVTLSCSPISGHRSVSWYQQTPGQGLQFLFEYFSETQRNKGNFPGRFSGRQFSNSRSEMNVSTLELGDSALYLCASSLLWANYGYTFGSGTRLTVV.

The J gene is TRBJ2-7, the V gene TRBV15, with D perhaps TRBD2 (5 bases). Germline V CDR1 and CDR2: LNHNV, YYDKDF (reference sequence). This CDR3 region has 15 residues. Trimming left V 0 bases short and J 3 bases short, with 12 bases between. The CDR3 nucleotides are TGTGCCACCAGCAGAGACACGGGGAGACTCTACGAGCAGTACTTC. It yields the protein CATSRDTGRLYEQYF.

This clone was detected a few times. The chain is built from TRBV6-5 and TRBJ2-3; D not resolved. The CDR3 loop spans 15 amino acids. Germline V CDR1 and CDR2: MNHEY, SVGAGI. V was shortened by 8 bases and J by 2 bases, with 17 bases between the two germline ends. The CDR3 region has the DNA TGTGCCAGCGGCTATGGGTTAGGAGACACAGATACGCAGTATTTT. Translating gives CASGYGLGDTDTQYF.

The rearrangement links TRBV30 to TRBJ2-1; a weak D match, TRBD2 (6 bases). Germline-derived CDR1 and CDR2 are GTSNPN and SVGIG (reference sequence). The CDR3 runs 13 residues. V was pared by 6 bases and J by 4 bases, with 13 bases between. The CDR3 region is CACLGTLYNEQFF. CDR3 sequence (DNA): TGTGCCTGCTTGGGGACTCTTTACAATGAGCAGTTCTTC.

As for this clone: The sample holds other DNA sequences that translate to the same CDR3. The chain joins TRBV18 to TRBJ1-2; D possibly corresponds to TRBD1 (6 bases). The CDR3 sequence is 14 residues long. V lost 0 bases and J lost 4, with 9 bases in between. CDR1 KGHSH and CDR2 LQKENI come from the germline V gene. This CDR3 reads CASSPPSDSYGYTF. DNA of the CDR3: TGTGCCAGCTCACCACCGTCGGACAGCTATGGCTACACCTTC.

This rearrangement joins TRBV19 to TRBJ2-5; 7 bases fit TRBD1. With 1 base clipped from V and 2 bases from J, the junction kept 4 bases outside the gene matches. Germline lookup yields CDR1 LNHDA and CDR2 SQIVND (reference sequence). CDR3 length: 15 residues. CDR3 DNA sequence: TGTGCCAGTAGTATAGGGGCAGGGGGTCAAGAGACCCAGTACTTC. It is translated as CASSIGAGGQETQYF.

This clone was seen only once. The CDR3 spells CASSPGRQDDQPQHF. The CDR3 region has the DNA TGTGCCAGCTCACCCGGGCGACAGGATGATCAGCCCCAGCATTTT. The genes are TRBV18 and TRBJ1-5, with D perhaps TRBD1 (6 bases). The CDR3 is made up of 15 amino acids. Germline V gene data show CDR1 as KGHSH and CDR2 as LQKENI. Trimming left V 3 bases short and J 5 bases short, with 14 bases between.

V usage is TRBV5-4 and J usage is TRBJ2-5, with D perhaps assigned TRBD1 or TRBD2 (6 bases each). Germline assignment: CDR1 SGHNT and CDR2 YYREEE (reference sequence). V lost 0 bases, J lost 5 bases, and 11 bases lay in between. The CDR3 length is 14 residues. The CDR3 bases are TGTGCCAGCAGCTTGGAGGGGGGCCGGGAGACCCAGTACTTC. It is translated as CASSLEGGRETQYF.

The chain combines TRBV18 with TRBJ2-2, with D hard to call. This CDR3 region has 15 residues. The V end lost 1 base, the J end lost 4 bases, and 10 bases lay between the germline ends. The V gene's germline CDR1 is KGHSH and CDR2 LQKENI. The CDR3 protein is CASSPRDPTTGELFF. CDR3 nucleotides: TGTGCCAGCTCACCACGCGACCCTACCACCGGGGAGCTGTTTTTT.

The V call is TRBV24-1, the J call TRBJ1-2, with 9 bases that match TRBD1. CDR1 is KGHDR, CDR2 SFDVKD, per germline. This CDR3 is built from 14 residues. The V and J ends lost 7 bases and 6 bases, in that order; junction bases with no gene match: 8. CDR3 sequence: CATRGTGRGDGYTF. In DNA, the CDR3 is TGTGCCACCAGAGGGACAGGGCGAGGCGATGGCTACACCTTC.

CDR3 nucleotides: TGTGCCAGAAGCGCCTCCCGCGCTAGCGGAGAGCAAGAGACCCAGTACTTC. Amino acids: CARSASRASGEQETQYF. V and J are TRBV7-5 and TRBJ2-5; the table calls TRBD2, which could not be checked here. TRBV7-5 is shown as a pseudogene. CDR3 size: 17 residues.

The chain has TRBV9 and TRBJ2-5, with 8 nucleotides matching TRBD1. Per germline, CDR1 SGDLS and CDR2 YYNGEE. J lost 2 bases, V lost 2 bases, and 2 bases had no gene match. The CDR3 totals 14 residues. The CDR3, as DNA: TGTGCCAGCAGCGTTTGGGACAGGCAAGAGACCCAGTACTTC. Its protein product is CASSVWDRQETQYF. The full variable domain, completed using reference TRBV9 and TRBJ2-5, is DSGVTQTPKHLITATGQRVTLRCSPRSGDLSVYWYQQSLDQGLQFLIQYYNGEERAKGNILERFSAQQFPDLHSELNLSSLELGDSALYFCASSVWDRQETQYFGPGTRLLVL.

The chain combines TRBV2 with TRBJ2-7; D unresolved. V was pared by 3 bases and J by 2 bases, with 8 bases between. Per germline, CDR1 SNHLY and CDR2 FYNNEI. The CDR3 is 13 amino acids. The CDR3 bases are TGTGCCAGCAGTGACCCGTTAACCTACGAGCAGTACTTC. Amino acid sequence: CASSDPLTYEQYF.

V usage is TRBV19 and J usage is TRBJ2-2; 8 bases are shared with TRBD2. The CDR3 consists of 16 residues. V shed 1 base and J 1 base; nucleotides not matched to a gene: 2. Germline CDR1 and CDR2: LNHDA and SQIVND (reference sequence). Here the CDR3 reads CASSIATSGNTGELFF. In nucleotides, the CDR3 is TGTGCCAGTAGTATAGCTACTAGCGGGAACACCGGGGAGCTGTTTTTT.

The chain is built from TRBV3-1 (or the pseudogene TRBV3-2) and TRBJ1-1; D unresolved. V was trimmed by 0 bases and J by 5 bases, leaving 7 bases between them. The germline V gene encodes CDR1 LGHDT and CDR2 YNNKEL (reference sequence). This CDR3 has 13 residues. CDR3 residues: CASSQDQVTEAFF. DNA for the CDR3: TGTGCCAGCAGCCAAGATCAGGTGACTGAAGCTTTCTTT.

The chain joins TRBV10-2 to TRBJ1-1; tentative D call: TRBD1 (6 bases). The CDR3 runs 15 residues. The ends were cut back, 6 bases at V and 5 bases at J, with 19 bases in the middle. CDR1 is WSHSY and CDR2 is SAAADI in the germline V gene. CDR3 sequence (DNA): TGCGCCAGCAGAACGGACAGTTCACGGGGGACTGAAGCTTTCTTT. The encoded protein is CASRTDSSRGTEAFF.